One T cell receptor (beta chain) is described in this entry. The antigen is unknown. Assay runs were performed at deep level. TCRdb's copy holds only in-frame clones and misses some; the assay was immunoSEQ multiplex PCR. This sample yields about 2 million clones, of which about 95% are seen a single time; more than 0.9% belongs to the top ten. The sample comes from a study of shared clonotypes between healthy human individuals. Study-wide points: Shared clonotypes across all four donors exceeded non-shared ones in generation probability. Generally, naive subsets came out with larger estimated richness than memory subsets.

Trimming left V 2 bases short and J 3 bases short, with 17 bases between. This CDR3 is 17 amino acids long. Germline lookup yields CDR1 SGDLS and CDR2 YYNGEE. CD45RO-negative, CCR7-selected cells formed the naive CD8 fraction, which excluded terminally differentiated effector memory CD45RA+ cells. There were only Caucasian adults among the donors, and all lived in Nashville, Tennessee. The TCR comes from a young man in good health. The sample was naive CD8+ T cells sorted from blood. The chain uses TRBV9 and TRBJ2-2; D is perhaps TRBD1 (5 bases). CDR3 sequence: CASSVPRRGSDTGELFF. As DNA, the CDR3 is TGTGCCAGCAGCGTTCCCCGTAGGGGTTCGGACACCGGGGAGCTGTTTTTT.